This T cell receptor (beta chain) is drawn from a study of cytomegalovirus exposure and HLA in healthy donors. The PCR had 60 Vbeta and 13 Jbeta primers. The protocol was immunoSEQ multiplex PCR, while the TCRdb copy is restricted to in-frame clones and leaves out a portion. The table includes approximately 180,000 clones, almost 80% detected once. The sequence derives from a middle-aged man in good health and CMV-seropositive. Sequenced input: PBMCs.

CDR3 region: CASSPREASSYEQYF. As DNA, the CDR3 is TGTGCCAGCTCACCACGTGAGGCCAGCTCCTACGAGCAGTACTTC. This chain joins TRBV18 and TRBJ2-7; D gene uncertain. The germline V gene encodes CDR1 KGHSH and CDR2 LQKENI. The CDR3 sequence is 15 residues long. V shed 1 base and J shed 0 bases, with 10 bases lying between them. Drawing the rest from reference TRBV18 and TRBJ2-7, the complete variable domain is NAGVMQNPRHLVRRRGQEARLRCSPMKGHSHVYWYRQLPEEGLKFMVYLQKENIIDESGMPKERFSAEFPKEGPSILRIQQVVRGDSAAYFCASSPREASSYEQYFGPGTRLTVT.